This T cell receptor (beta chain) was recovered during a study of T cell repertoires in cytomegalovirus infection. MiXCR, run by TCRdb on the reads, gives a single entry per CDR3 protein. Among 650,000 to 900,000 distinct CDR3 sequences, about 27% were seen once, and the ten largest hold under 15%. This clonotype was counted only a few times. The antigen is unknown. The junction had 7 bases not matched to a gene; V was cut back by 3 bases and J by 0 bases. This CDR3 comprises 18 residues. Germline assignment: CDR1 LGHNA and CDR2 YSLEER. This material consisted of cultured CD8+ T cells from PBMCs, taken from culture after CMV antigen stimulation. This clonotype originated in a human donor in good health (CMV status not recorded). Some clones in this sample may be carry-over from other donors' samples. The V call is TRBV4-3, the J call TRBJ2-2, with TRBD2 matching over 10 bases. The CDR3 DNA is TGCGCCAGCAGCCAGGATCTACTAGCGGGGACGAACACCGGGGAGCTGTTTTTT. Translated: CASSQDLLAGTNTGELFF.